This T cell receptor (beta chain) was retrieved from a study of response to subunit inactivated influenza vaccine. V gave up 5 bases and J gave up 8 bases; unmatched junction bases: 6. In germline, CDR1 is SGHTA, CDR2 FQGNSA. The CDR3 totals 14 residues. Via MiXCR, TCRdb re-called the RT-PCR reads, giving one row per CDR3 protein. The repertoire holds about 300,000 distinct CDR3 sequences, with 20% to 25% as singletons. The chain employs TRBV7-2 and TRBJ2-1; 10 bases are a match to TRBD1. Sequenced here: PBMCs from blood, sampled less than 22 months after vaccination. The source is a man between 50 and 75 years old who received an inactivated influenza vaccine. The CDR3 loop reads CASSRGQGGHEQFF. Here the CDR3 DNA reads TGTGCCAGCAGCCGCGGACAGGGGGGCCATGAGCAGTTCTTC.